The rows below give T cell receptor beta chains drawn from one sample of a study of cytomegalovirus exposure and HLA in healthy donors. The table came from immunoSEQ multiplex PCR; TCRdb's copy has only in-frame clones and leaves some out. This sample yields tens of thousands of clones, of which around 80% are seen a single time; just under 7.5% belongs to the top ten. The sample taken for sequencing was PBMCs. These receptors were taken from a woman in her twenties or thirties in good health and CMV-seropositive. The CDR3 runs from the conserved cysteine through the conserved F or W. D genes are given only for firm matches. Clone size is stated in some rows and not others, as once, few, many or a class when expanded.

V: TRBV4-2
J: TRBJ2-2
D: NA
size: NA
DNA: TGTGCCAGCAGCCAAGAGGCATCTAGCATCCCCGGGGAGCTGTTTTTT
CDR3: CASSQEASSIPGELFF

V: TRBV5-4
J: TRBJ1-2
D: NA
size: NA
DNA: TGTGCCAGCAGCCATATCGGGGAGGGACGCGGCTACACCTTC
CDR3: CASSHIGEGRGYTF

V: TRBV4-1
J: TRBJ1-5
D: TRBD1
size: NA
DNA: TGCGCCAGCAGCCAAAGGCAGGGGGCCGATCAGCCCCAGCATTTT
CDR3: CASSQRQGADQPQHF

V: TRBV28
J: TRBJ1-1
D: TRBD1
size: NA
DNA: TGTGCCAGCAGTGGAGGACAGGGTTTTGAAGCTTTCTTT
CDR3: CASSGGQGFEAFF

V: TRBV7-6
J: TRBJ2-2
D: NA
size: many
DNA: TGTGCCAGCAGCTTAGGTTCAGGGTCCGGGGAGCTGTTTTTT
CDR3: CASSLGSGSGELFF

V: TRBV29-1
J: TRBJ2-2
D: NA
size: NA
DNA: TGCAGCGTTGATTTACAGGGTAACACCGGGGAGCTGTTTTTT
CDR3: CSVDLQGNTGELFF

V: TRBV6-5
J: TRBJ1-2
D: TRBD1
size: NA
DNA: TGTGTCTCCTTCGACAGGGCGGCGGGCTACACCTTC
CDR3: CVSFDRAAGYTF

V: TRBV6-4
J: TRBJ2-3
D: NA
size: NA
DNA: TGTGCCAGCAGCCAGTCCGATTCTACAGATACGCAGTATTTT
CDR3: CASSQSDSTDTQYF

V: TRBV20-1
J: TRBJ2-7
D: NA
size: once
DNA: TGCAGTGCTGCTGTCCAGGGAACAAGGGACTTC
CDR3: CSAAVQGTRDF

V: TRBV7-2
J: TRBJ1-4
D: TRBD1
size: NA
DNA: TGTGCCAGCAGCTTAGGGATCGGGGACAGCAATGAAAAACTGTTTTTT
CDR3: CASSLGIGDSNEKLFF

V: TRBV5-1
J: TRBJ2-1
D: TRBD1
size: NA
DNA: TGCGCCAGCAGCTTGAGGACAGGGGGAGACTATGAGCAGTTCTTC
CDR3: CASSLRTGGDYEQFF

V: TRBV4-3
J: TRBJ2-5
D: TRBD1
size: once
DNA: TGCGCCAGCAGCCAAGATTGGGGGACAGGGGGCCCGGGGGGGGAGACCCAGTACTTC
CDR3: CASSQDWGTGGPGGETQYF

V: TRBV2
J: TRBJ2-2
D: NA
size: NA
DNA: TGTGCCAGCAAGAGCAGGGCGAACACCGGGGAGCTGTTTTTT
CDR3: CASKSRANTGELFF

V: TRBV28
J: TRBJ2-5
D: NA
size: NA
DNA: TGTGCCAGCAGTTCCGCGGGGGCTGGAAAAGAGACCCAGTACTTC
CDR3: CASSSAGAGKETQYF

V: TRBV6-5
J: TRBJ1-2
D: NA
size: NA
DNA: TGTGCCAGCAGTTACTCGAGAGACTATGGCTACACCTTC
CDR3: CASSYSRDYGYTF

V: TRBV27
J: TRBJ1-5
D: NA
size: NA
DNA: TGTGCCAGCAGTTTGACCCCAGGTCCTGATCAGCCCCAGCATTTT
CDR3: CASSLTPGPDQPQHF

V: TRBV6-5
J: TRBJ1-5
D: TRBD1
size: few
DNA: TGTGCCAGCAGTCGCCTCGGGACAGGGAGTCAGCCCCAGCATTTT
CDR3: CASSRLGTGSQPQHF

V: TRBV15
J: TRBJ2-6
D: NA
size: few
DNA: TGTGCCACCAGCCGGACAGCGAGCTCTGGGGCCAACGTCCTGACTTTC
CDR3: CATSRTASSGANVLTF

V: TRBV18
J: TRBJ2-3
D: TRBD2
size: few
DNA: TGTGCCAGCTCACTGACTAGCAGCGCAGATACGCAGTATTTT
CDR3: CASSLTSSADTQYF

V: TRBV4-3
J: TRBJ2-7
D: TRBD2
size: medium-sized
DNA: TGCGCCAGCAGCCCGGGACTAGCGGGCTCCTACGAGCAGTACTTC
CDR3: CASSPGLAGSYEQYF

V: TRBV5-1
J: TRBJ2-1
D: NA
size: NA
DNA: TGCGCCAGCAGCTCATTGGCCAATGAGCAGTTCTTC
CDR3: CASSSLANEQFF

V: TRBV6-1
J: TRBJ2-6
D: NA
size: many
DNA: TGTGCCAGTTCTCCGGGGTCCTCTGGGGCCAACGTCCTGACTTTC
CDR3: CASSPGSSGANVLTF

V: TRBV2
J: TRBJ2-6
D: TRBD1
size: NA
DNA: TGTGCCAGCAGCCGGGACAGCGCCCTTTCTGGGGCCAACGTCCTGACTTTC
CDR3: CASSRDSALSGANVLTF

V: TRBV7-3
J: TRBJ1-1
D: NA
size: NA
DNA: TGTGCCAGCAGCTTATTCAGTTACGCTGAAGCTTTCTTT
CDR3: CASSLFSYAEAFF

V: TRBV6-4
J: TRBJ1-1
D: NA
size: NA
DNA: TGTGCCAGCAGCCTAGGACAGAACACTGAAGCTTTCTTT
CDR3: CASSLGQNTEAFF

V: TRBV7-9
J: TRBJ1-6
D: NA
size: NA
DNA: TGTGCCAGCAGCTTATCGCGGGGTCGGGATTCACCCCTCCACTTT
CDR3: CASSLSRGRDSPLHF

V: TRBV5-1
J: TRBJ2-3
D: TRBD2
size: NA
DNA: TGCGCCAGCAGCCCGGGACTAGCTCAGAGGACAGATACGCAGTATTTT
CDR3: CASSPGLAQRTDTQYF

V: TRBV6-5
J: TRBJ1-1
D: NA
size: NA
DNA: TGTGCCAGCAGTCCTACCCGGGGAGGACGGGAAGCTTTCTTT
CDR3: CASSPTRGGREAFF

V: TRBV28
J: TRBJ1-3
D: NA
size: NA
DNA: TGTGCCAGCAGGGGCGTCAGAGGGGGCACCATATATTTT
CDR3: CASRGVRGGTIYF

V: TRBV7-9
J: TRBJ2-3
D: NA
size: NA
DNA: TGTGCCAGCAGCTTAGAAGGGGCCACAGATACGCAGTATTTT
CDR3: CASSLEGATDTQYF

V: TRBV6-1
J: TRBJ2-3
D: TRBD1
size: NA
DNA: TGTGCCAGCAGTGCAGGGACAGGGGCCACAGATACGCAGTATTTT
CDR3: CASSAGTGATDTQYF

V: TRBV30
J: TRBJ1-5
D: NA
size: NA
DNA: TGTGCCTGGAGTGAGTGGGGGGGGCCTCAGCCCCAGCATTTT
CDR3: CAWSEWGGPQPQHF

V: TRBV4-3
J: TRBJ2-1
D: TRBD2
size: NA
DNA: TGCGCCAGCAGCCAAATAGGCGGGAGGGCAGGCTACAATGAGCAGTTCTTC
CDR3: CASSQIGGRAGYNEQFF

V: TRBV10-2
J: TRBJ1-3
D: NA
size: NA
DNA: TGCGCCAGCAGTGAAACAGGGAGGGACACCATATATTTT
CDR3: CASSETGRDTIYF

V: TRBV9
J: TRBJ1-4
D: NA
size: NA
DNA: TGTGCCAGCAGCGTAGGGCTCGTATCCTTTGAAAAACTGTTTTTT
CDR3: CASSVGLVSFEKLFF

V: TRBV5-1
J: TRBJ2-1
D: TRBD2
size: NA
DNA: TGCGCCAGCAGCACTCAGGGAGGGGCCTACAATGAGCAGTTCTTC
CDR3: CASSTQGGAYNEQFF

V: TRBV28
J: TRBJ2-3
D: NA
size: NA
DNA: TGTGCCAGCCTCCCGGGGGGCAGGGTTTGGGATACGCAGTATTTT
CDR3: CASLPGGRVWDTQYF

V: TRBV5-1
J: TRBJ1-5
D: TRBD1
size: NA
DNA: TGCGCCAGCAGCTTATCCGGGACAGGGGGTCAGCCCCAGCATTTT
CDR3: CASSLSGTGGQPQHF

V: TRBV28
J: TRBJ2-5
D: TRBD2
size: NA
DNA: TGTGCCAGCAGACTAAGGACTAGCGGGAACTACCAAGAGACCCAGTACTTC
CDR3: CASRLRTSGNYQETQYF

V: TRBV19
J: TRBJ1-1
D: TRBD1
size: NA
DNA: TGTGCCAGTAGGGAGACAGGGTACTCGGAAGCTTTCTTT
CDR3: CASRETGYSEAFF

V: TRBV4-3
J: TRBJ1-1
D: NA
size: NA
DNA: TGCGCCAGCAGCCAAGTTAGAACAGGGAACACTGAAGCTTTCTTT
CDR3: CASSQVRTGNTEAFF

V: TRBV27
J: TRBJ2-7
D: TRBD2
size: NA
DNA: TGTGCCAGCAGTTTAGAAGCGGGAGGTTACGAGCAGTACTTC
CDR3: CASSLEAGGYEQYF

V: TRBV28
J: TRBJ1-2
D: TRBD1
size: NA
DNA: TGTGCCAGCATAGCGCCGGGACAGGGGTACTATGGCTACACCTTC
CDR3: CASIAPGQGYYGYTF

V: TRBV7-9
J: TRBJ2-3
D: TRBD1
size: many
DNA: TGTGCCAGCAGCCCCCGGGACAGGGGGACAGATACGCAGTATTTT
CDR3: CASSPRDRGTDTQYF

V: TRBV5-5
J: TRBJ2-7
D: NA
size: NA
DNA: TGTGCCAGCAGCTTTGCAGGGTTGTCTCGCTACGAGCAGTACTTC
CDR3: CASSFAGLSRYEQYF

V: TRBV5-6
J: TRBJ2-3
D: NA
size: NA
DNA: TGTGCCAGCAGCTGGCGCACAGATACGCAGTATTTT
CDR3: CASSWRTDTQYF

V: TRBV7-2
J: TRBJ2-3
D: NA
size: NA
DNA: TGTGCCAGCAGCCCCGTTAGGGGAACAGATACGCAGTATTTT
CDR3: CASSPVRGTDTQYF

V: TRBV11-2
J: TRBJ2-7
D: NA
size: NA
DNA: TGTGCCAGCAGCTTACTCGGGAGTCTCAAGTACTTC
CDR3: CASSLLGSLKYF

V: TRBV5-4
J: TRBJ2-3
D: TRBD2
size: NA
DNA: TGTGCCATGGGGACTAGCGGGAGTGATACGCAGTATTTT
CDR3: CAMGTSGSDTQYF

V: TRBV29-1
J: TRBJ2-1
D: TRBD1
size: few
DNA: TGCAGCGTTGGAAGACAGGGGAGCTACAATGAGCAGTTCTTC
CDR3: CSVGRQGSYNEQFF

V: TRBV25-1
J: TRBJ2-7
D: NA
size: NA
DNA: TGTGCCAGCAGTAGGTCGGACTCTACCTACGAGCAGTACTTC
CDR3: CASSRSDSTYEQYF

V: TRBV30
J: TRBJ1-6
D: NA
size: NA
DNA: TGTGCCTGGAGTGTAGACATCTATAATTCACCCCTCCACTTT
CDR3: CAWSVDIYNSPLHF